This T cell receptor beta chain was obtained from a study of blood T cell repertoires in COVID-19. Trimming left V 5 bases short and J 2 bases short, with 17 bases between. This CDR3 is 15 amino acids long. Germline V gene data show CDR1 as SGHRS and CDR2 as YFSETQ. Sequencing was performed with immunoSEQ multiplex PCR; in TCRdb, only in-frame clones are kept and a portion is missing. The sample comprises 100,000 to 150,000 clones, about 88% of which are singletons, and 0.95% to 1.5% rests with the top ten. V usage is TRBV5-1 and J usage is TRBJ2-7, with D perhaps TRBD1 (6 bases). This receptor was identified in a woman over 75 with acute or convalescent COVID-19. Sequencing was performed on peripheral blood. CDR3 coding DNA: TGCGCCAGCAGTCCTGGACAGTCGATAGCCTACGAGCAGTACTTC. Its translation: CASSPGQSIAYEQYF. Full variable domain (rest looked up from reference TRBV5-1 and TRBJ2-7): KAGVTQTPRYLIKTRGQQVTLSCSPISGHRSVSWYQQTPGQGLQFLFEYFSETQRNKGNFPGRFSGRQFSNSRSEMNVSTLELGDSALYLCASSPGQSIAYEQYFGPGTRLTVT.